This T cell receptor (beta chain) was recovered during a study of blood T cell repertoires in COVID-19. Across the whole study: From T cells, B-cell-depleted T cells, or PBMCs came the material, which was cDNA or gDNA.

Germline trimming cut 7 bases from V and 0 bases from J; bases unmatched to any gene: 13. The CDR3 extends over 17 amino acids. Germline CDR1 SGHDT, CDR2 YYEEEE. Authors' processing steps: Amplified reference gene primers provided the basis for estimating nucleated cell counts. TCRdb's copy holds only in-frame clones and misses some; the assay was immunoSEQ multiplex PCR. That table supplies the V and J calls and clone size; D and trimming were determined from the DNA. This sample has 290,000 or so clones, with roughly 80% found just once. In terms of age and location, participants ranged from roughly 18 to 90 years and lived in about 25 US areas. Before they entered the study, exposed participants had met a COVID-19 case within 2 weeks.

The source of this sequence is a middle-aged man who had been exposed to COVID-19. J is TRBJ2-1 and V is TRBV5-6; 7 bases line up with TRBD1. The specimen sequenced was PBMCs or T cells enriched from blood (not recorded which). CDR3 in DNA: TGTGCCAGCGTGACAAGGGTCAGGGGGTTCTCCTACAATGAGCAGTTCTTC. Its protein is CASVTRVRGFSYNEQFF.